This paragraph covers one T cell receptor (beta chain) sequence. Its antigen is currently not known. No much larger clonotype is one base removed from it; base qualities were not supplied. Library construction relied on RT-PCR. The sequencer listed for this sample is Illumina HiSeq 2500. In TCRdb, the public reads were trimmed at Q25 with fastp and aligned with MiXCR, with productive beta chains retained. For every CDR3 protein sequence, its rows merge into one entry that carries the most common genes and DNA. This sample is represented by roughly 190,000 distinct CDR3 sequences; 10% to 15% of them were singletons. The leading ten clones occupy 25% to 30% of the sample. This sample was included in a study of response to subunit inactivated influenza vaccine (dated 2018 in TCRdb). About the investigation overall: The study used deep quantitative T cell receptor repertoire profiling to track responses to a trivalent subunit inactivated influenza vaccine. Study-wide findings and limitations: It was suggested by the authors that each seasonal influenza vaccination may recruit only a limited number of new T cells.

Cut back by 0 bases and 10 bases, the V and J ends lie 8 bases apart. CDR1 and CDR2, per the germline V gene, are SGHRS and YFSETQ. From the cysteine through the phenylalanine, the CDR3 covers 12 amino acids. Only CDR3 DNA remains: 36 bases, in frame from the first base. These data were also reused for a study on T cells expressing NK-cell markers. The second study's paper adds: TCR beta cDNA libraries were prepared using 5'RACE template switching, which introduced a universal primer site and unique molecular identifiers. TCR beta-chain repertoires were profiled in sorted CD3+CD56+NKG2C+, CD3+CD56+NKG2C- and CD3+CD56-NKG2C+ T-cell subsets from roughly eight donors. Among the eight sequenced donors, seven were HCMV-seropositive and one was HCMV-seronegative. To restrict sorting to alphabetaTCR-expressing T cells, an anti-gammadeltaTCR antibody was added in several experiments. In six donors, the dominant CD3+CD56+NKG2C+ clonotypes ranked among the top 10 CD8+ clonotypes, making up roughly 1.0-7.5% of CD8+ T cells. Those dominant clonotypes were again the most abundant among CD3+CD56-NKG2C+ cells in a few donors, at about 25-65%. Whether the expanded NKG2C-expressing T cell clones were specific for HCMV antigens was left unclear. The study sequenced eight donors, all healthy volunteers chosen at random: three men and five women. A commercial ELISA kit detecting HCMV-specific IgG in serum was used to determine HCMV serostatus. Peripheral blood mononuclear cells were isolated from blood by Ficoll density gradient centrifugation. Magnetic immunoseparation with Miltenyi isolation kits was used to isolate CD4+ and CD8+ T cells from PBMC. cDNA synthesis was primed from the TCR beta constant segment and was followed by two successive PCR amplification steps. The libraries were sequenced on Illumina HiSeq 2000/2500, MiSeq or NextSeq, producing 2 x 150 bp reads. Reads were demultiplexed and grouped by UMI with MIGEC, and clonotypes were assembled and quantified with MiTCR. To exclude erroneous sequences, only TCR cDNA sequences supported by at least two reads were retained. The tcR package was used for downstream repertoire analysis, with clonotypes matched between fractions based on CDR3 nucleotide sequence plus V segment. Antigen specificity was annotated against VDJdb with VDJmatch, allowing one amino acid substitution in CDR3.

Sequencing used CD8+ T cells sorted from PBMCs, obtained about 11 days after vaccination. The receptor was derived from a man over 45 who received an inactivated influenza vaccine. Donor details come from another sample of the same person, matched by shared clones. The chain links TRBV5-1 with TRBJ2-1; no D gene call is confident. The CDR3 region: CASSLAPPEQFF. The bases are TGCGCCAGCAGCTTGGCGCCCCCGGAGCAGTTCTTC.